The clone carrying this T cell receptor beta chain was observed a handful of times. This CDR3 is built from 13 residues. The ends were cut back, 6 bases at V and 7 bases at J, with 15 bases in the middle. Germline loops: CDR1 DFQATT, CDR2 SNEGSKA (reference sequence). These data are taken from a study of patients and donors after allogeneic stem cell transplantation. In TCRdb, the RT-PCR reads were re-called with MiXCR into one record per CDR3 protein. The table lists about a million distinct CDR3 sequences, about a sixth of them singletons. This rearrangement joins TRBV20-1 to TRBJ1-4; D is unclear. The sample taken for sequencing was blood, either unsorted or a sorted T cell fraction (not recorded which). This sequence was found in a human donor who was either an allogeneic HSCT recipient or a stem cell or donor lymphocyte infusion donor (not recorded which). It is not recorded whose cells these are; they may come from a transplant donor. CDR3 nucleotide sequence: TGCAGTGCCGTCCCGAGGGTCGTTGAAAAACTGTTTTTT. As protein: CSAVPRVVEKLFF.